This TCR beta chain was documented in a study of cytomegalovirus exposure and HLA in healthy donors. The CDR3 spans 13 residues. The trim removed 7 bases at V and 2 bases at J, leaving 4 bases unmatched. Germline V gene data show CDR1 as MDHEN and CDR2 as SYDVKM. Use of 60 Vbeta and 13 Jbeta primers characterized the PCR. Some clones are missing from TCRdb's copy, which holds only in-frame ones; the method was immunoSEQ multiplex PCR. The table records around 200,000 clones, 80% of them present only once. Details on this clone: Its cognate antigen is unknown.

Study conclusions and caveats: Earlier results showed most TCR beta V segments being productive about 87% or about 30% of the time. Analysis was carried out at a later point, and it linked a missense DCLRE1C variant to TCR beta V- and J-gene trimming.

This TCR came from a man aged 40-49 years in good health and CMV-seropositive. This chain links TRBV28 with TRBJ1-2; 7 bases map to TRBD1. The sequenced material came from PBMCs. The CDR3 region has the DNA TGTGCCAGCAACCCGACAGGGAACTATGGCTACACCTTC. Protein: CASNPTGNYGYTF.